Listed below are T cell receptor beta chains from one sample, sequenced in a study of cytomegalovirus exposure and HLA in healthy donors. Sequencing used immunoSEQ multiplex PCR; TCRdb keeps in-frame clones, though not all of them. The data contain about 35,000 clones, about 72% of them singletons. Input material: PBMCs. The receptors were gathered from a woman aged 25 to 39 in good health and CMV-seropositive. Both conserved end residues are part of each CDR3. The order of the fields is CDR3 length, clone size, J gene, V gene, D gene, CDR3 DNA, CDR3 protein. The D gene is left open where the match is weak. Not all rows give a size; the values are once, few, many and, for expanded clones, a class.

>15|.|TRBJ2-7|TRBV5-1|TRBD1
TGCGCCAGCAGGCAACGGACAGGAGAGAGCTACGAGCAGTACTTC
CASRQRTGESYEQYF
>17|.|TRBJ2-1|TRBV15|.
TGTGCCACCAGCAGCTCCCGGGACTGGACCTCATACAATGAGCAGTTCTTC
CATSSSRDWTSYNEQFF
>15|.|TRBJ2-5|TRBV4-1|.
TGCGCCAGCAGCCGGGGGACTGGGCCACAAGAGACCCAGTACTTC
CASSRGTGPQETQYF
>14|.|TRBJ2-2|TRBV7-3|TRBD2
TGTGCCTCCCGGGGAGGGTCGAACACCGGGGAGCTGTTTTTT
CASRGGSNTGELFF
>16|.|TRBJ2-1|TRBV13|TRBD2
TGTGCCAGCAGCCTAAGGACTAGCGGGAGCGACAATGAGCAGTTCTTC
CASSLRTSGSDNEQFF
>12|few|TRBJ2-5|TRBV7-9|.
TGTGCCAGCGGTAGTAGCGAGGAGACCCAGTACTTC
CASGSSEETQYF
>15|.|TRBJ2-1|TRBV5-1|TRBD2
TGCGCCAGCAGCTTGAGTTTACGGGAGGAGAATGAGCAGTTCTTC
CASSLSLREENEQFF
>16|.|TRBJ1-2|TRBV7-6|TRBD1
TGTGCCAGCAGCTTAGCTACAGGGGGCGTGGGCTATGGCTACACCTTC
CASSLATGGVGYGYTF
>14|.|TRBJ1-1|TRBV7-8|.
TGTGCCAGCAGCTTATTAAACGGAGACACTGAAGCTTTCTTT
CASSLLNGDTEAFF
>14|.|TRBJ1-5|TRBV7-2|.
TGTGCCAGCAGCAGCCAGGTCGGCAATCAGCCCCAGCATTTT
CASSSQVGNQPQHF
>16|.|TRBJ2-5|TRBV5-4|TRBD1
TGTGCCAGCAGCTTGGTAGTGACAGGGGGCTTGGAGACCCAGTACTTC
CASSLVVTGGLETQYF
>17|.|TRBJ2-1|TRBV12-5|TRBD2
TGTGCTAGTGGTTCGGAAATCGGGACTAGCGGCTGGAATGAGCAGTTCTTC
CASGSEIGTSGWNEQFF
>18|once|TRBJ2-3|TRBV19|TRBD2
TGTGCCAGTAGTATAGCGGCCAGCGGGGGGGCCGAAATAGATACGCAGTATTTT
CASSIAASGGAEIDTQYF
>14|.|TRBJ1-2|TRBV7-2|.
TGTGCCAGCAGCTTAGTTTCCGACTACTATGGCTACACCTTC
CASSLVSDYYGYTF
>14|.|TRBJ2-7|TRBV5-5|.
TGTGCCAGCAGGACGCCGGGACAAGCCTACGAGCAGTACTTC
CASRTPGQAYEQYF
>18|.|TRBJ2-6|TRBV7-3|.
TGTGCCAGCAGCTTGGGCAGGGTGGATTCCTCTGGGGCCAACGTCCCGACTTTC
CASSLGRVDSSGANVPTF
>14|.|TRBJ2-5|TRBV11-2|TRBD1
TGTGCCAGCAGGCCTTTACAGGGGAGAAAGACCCAGTACTTC
CASRPLQGRKTQYF
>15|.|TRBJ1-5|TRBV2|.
TGTGCCAGCAGTGAACAGACAGGAGTCAATCAGCCCCAGCATTTT
CASSEQTGVNQPQHF
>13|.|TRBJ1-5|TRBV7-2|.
TGTGCCAGCAGCTTAGGGCGGAATCAGCCCCAGCATTTT
CASSLGRNQPQHF
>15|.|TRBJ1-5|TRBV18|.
TGTGCCAGCTCACCACGGCGGCGGGAGGGTCAGCCCCAGCATTTT
CASSPRRREGQPQHF
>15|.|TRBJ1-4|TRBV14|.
TGTGCCAGCAGCCAAGTTGTGGGCATTAATGAAAAACTGTTTTTT
CASSQVVGINEKLFF
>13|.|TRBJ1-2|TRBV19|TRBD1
TGTGCCAGTAGTGAACAGGGGTCCTATGGCTACCCCTTC
CASSEQGSYGYPF
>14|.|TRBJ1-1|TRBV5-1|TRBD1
TGCGCCAGCAGCTTGGGCGGGGTTACCAGGGGGGCTTTCTTT
CASSLGGVTRGAFF
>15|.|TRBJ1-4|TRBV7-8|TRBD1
TGTGCCAGCAGCCGGGGGGACAGGGTGGGTGAAAAACTGTTTTTT
CASSRGDRVGEKLFF
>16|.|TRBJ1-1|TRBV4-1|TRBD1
TGCGCCAGCAGCCAAGGAGGGACAGGATGGTTCACTGAAGCTTTCTTT
CASSQGGTGWFTEAFF
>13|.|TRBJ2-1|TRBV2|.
TGTGCCAGCAGGAGACTAGTTTTCAATGAGCAGTTCTTC
CASRRLVFNEQFF
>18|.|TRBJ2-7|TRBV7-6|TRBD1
TGTGCCAGCAGCTTAGATGCCCCCCGGGACAGGGGAACCTACGAGCAGTACTTC
CASSLDAPRDRGTYEQYF
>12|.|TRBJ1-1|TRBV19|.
TGTGCCAGTCTTGACACTTACACTGAAGCTTTCTTT
CASLDTYTEAFF
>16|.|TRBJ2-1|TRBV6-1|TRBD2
TGTGCCAGCAGTGAGGCCGAGACTAGCGGGTGGAATGAGCAGTTCTTC
CASSEAETSGWNEQFF
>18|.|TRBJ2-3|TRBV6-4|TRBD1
TGTGCCAGCAGTCCCGGGACAGGGTTCACCTCTCACCCAGATACGCAGTATTTT
CASSPGTGFTSHPDTQYF
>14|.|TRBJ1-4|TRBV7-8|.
TGTGCCAGCAGCCTCGACAGGTTTAATGAAAAACTGTTTTTT
CASSLDRFNEKLFF
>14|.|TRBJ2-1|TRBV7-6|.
TGTGCCAGCAGCTTAGCGGGAAGAGGGAATGAGCAGTTCTTC
CASSLAGRGNEQFF
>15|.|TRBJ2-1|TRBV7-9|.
TGTGCCAGCAGCTCCCAGAGGGACTTCTTCAATGAGCAGTTCTTC
CASSSQRDFFNEQFF
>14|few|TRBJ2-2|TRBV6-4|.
TGTGCCAGCAGTGGAGGGTCGGACACCGGGGAGCTGTTTTTT
CASSGGSDTGELFF
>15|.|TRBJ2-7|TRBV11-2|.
TGTGCCAGCAGCTCACCCAGGGCTTTCTCCTACGAGCAGTACTTC
CASSSPRAFSYEQYF
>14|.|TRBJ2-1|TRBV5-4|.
TGTGCCAGCCAGAGGAGGGGATCGGGTAATGAGCAGTTCTTC
CASQRRGSGNEQFF
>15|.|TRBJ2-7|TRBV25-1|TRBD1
TGTGCCAGCAGTCTACGGACAGGGGGAAGGAGCGAGCAGTACTTC
CASSLRTGGRSEQYF
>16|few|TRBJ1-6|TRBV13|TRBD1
TGTGCCAGCAGCCCGGCGGACAGGGAGAAAAATTCACCCCTCCACTTT
CASSPADREKNSPLHF
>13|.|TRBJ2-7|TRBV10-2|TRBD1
TGCGCCAGCAGGGGACAGGGGATATACGAGCAGTACTTC
CASRGQGIYEQYF